Listed below are T cell receptor beta chains from one sample, sequenced in a study of blood T cell repertoires in COVID-19. This table comes from immunoSEQ multiplex PCR, and its TCRdb copy is limited to in-frame clones, with some not included. The sample lists 430,000 or so clones, roughly 89% occurring once. Sequenced input: peripheral blood. The receptors shown here come from a young man with COVID-19, enrolled during active disease. CDR3s include the opening cysteine and the closing phenylalanine or tryptophan. The order of the fields is CDR3 length, J gene, V gene, clone size, CDR3 protein. Part of the rows lack a size; the others show once, few, many or a class for expanded clones.

15 TRBJ2-1 TRBV7-6 NA CASSFLTDRGNEQFF
12 TRBJ2-1 TRBV11-2 NA CASSLQRNEQFF
13 TRBJ2-7 TRBV7-9 NA CASSLEGYGKQYF
14 TRBJ2-3 TRBV6-5 NA CASSYSGLSDTQYF
13 TRBJ2-7 TRBV20-1 NA CSASTGGPYEQYF
13 TRBJ2-7 TRBV5-4 NA CASSRTSTYEQYF
16 TRBJ2-1 TRBV24-1 NA CATSDLAGGSYNEQFF
13 TRBJ2-5 TRBV12-3/TRBV12-4 NA CASSLGNQETQYF
14 TRBJ1-2 TRBV6-5 NA CASRRQGSIYGYTF
14 TRBJ2-7 TRBV5-1 NA CASRVTVGLYEQYF
13 TRBJ2-7 TRBV30 NA CAWSGGTGPEQYF
15 TRBJ2-7 TRBV10-1 few CASSESRGGRYEQYF
14 TRBJ1-4 TRBV5-1 NA CASSLGPTNEKLFF
17 TRBJ1-5 TRBV4-2 once CASSQDRGISSDQPQHF
13 TRBJ2-5 TRBV7-7 NA CASSLGDSQAQYF
13 TRBJ2-3 TRBV12-3/TRBV12-4 NA CASSRLSTDTQYF
14 TRBJ1-2 TRBV7-2 NA CASSLWGESHGYTF
13 TRBJ2-5 TRBV2 NA CASSGDSQETQYF
14 TRBJ1-2 TRBV9 NA CASSRRTGAGGYTF
14 TRBJ2-7 TRBV7-9 NA CASSPGLGSYEQYF
15 TRBJ2-6 TRBV6-5 NA CASTQGVGGANVLTF
13 TRBJ2-2 TRBV12-3/TRBV12-4 NA CASSFAGTGELFF
16 TRBJ2-2 TRBV4-1 NA CASSQAYSANTGELFF
13 TRBJ1-1 TRBV2 NA CASSQGLNTEAFF
13 TRBJ2-3 TRBV7-2 NA CASSLRDRDTQYF
17 TRBJ2-1 TRBV24-1 NA CATSGVGGTSSYNEQFF
13 TRBJ2-7 TRBV4-1 NA CASSHPRDYEQYF
11 TRBJ2-1 TRBV20-1 NA CSARPSWEQFF
15 TRBJ2-3 TRBV27 NA CASSLDIDSADTQYF
14 TRBJ2-7 TRBV4-1 few CASSLGTGIGEQYF
16 TRBJ2-1 TRBV4-1 few CASSQLGLAENNEQFF
13 TRBJ1-2 TRBV5-4 NA CASSLQDTYGYTF
14 TRBJ2-7 TRBV5-1 few CASSLRQGEGEQYF
14 TRBJ2-1 TRBV15 NA CATSRRQYYNEQFF
15 TRBJ2-7 TRBV5-1 NA CASSFQAGGPYEQYF
14 TRBJ1-1 TRBV28 NA CASSFRGRGTEAFF
14 TRBJ2-7 TRBV13 NA CASSLGPEGGEQYF
14 TRBJ2-7 TRBV19 NA CASSMGTAGYEQYF
13 TRBJ1-4 TRBV11-3 NA CASSRQGNEKLFF
16 TRBJ2-2 TRBV5-5 NA CASSLGTGWQAGELFF
15 TRBJ1-4 TRBV4-1 NA CASSQEDRVNEKLFF
12 TRBJ2-4 TRBV29-1 NA CTNVPRNNIQYF
15 TRBJ1-6 TRBV25-1 NA CASSPGQGKGSPLHF
14 TRBJ2-7 TRBV3-1/TRBV3-2 once CASSQAQGAGEQYF
12 TRBJ2-7 TRBV11-2 few CASSSGGVEQYF
16 TRBJ1-5 TRBV6-6 NA CASSYSARVVNQPQHF
14 TRBJ2-7 TRBV7-2 NA CASSSLDYSYEQYF
14 TRBJ2-3 TRBV11-2 NA CASSRGESADTQYF
13 TRBJ2-5 TRBV2 once CASSAGTAETQYF
15 TRBJ2-1 TRBV12-5 NA CASGLTRTGVNEQFF
15 TRBJ1-2 TRBV19 NA CASSIQDTRYFGYTF
16 TRBJ2-5 TRBV3-1/TRBV3-2 NA CASSQGVAGDQETQYF
13 TRBJ2-7 TRBV10-1 NA CASSVGRGYEQYF
17 TRBJ1-2 TRBV2 NA CASSERQGALVNYGYTF
18 TRBJ1-6 TRBV14 NA CASSPGRDRGFLYSPLHF